This paragraph covers one T cell receptor beta chain sequence. V gave up 0 bases and J gave up 1 base, with 10 bases separating them. The CDR3 loop spans 16 amino acids. Germline-derived CDR1 and CDR2 are MGHRA and YSYEKL. The data are from a study of CD8 T cells in Susac syndrome. Random hexamers were used to reverse transcribe an amount of about 0.5 to 1 ug RNA. TCRdb ran MiXCR on the immunoSEQ multiplex PCR reads and lists one entry per CDR3 protein. The sample has approximately 130,000 distinct CDR3 sequences; roughly 94% are singletons. Sequenced material: CD4+ T cells from PBMCs. The origin of this receptor is a human donor in good health. V and J are TRBV4-1 and TRBJ2-1; TRBD1 or TRBD2 may be the D gene (5 bases each). CDR3 DNA: TGCGCCAGCAGCCAAGATCGGGGCGGGTCCTACAATGAGCAGTTCTTC. It specifies CASSQDRGGSYNEQFF.